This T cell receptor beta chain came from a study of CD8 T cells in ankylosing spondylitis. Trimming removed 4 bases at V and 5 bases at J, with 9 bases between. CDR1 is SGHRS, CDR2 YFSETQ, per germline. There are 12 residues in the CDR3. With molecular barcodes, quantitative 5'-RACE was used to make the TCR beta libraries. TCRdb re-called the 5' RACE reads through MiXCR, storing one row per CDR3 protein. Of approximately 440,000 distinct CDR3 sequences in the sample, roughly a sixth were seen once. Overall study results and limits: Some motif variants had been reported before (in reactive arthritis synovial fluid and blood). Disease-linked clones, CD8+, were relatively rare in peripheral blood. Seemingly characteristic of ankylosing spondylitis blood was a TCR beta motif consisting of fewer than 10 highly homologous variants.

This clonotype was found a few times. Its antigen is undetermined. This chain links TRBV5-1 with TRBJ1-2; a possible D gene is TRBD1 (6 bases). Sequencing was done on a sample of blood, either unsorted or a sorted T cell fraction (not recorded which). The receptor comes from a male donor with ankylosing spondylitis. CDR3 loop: CASSQGKYGYTF. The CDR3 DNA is TGCGCCAGCAGCCAGGGGAAGTATGGCTACACCTTC.